The sequence of this T cell receptor (beta chain) was determined in a study of T cells in localized non-small cell lung cancer. Overall study findings and caveats: Maximal T cell clonality occurred in uninvolved adjacent lung, with tumor ranking below it. Across samples, adjacent lung featured a median approximately 56 of the top 100 tumor clones. Blood T cell density predicted longer survival; adjacent-lung clonality, shorter.

CDR1 is MGHDK, CDR2 SYGVNS, per germline. The V gene lost 5 bases and the J gene lost 1 base, with 11 bases spanning the gap. This CDR3 spans 14 amino acids. Measured with immunoSEQ multiplex PCR; TCRdb has only the in-frame clones, and not every one. The sample carries approximately 140,000 clones, 89% recorded once. In regard to this clone: Its antigen is unidentified.

The J gene is TRBJ2-5, the V gene TRBV25-1, with D possibly being TRBD2 (6 bases). The clonotype comes from a female donor over 55 with stage I lung adenocarcinoma. This material consisted of peripheral blood, taken before any cancer treatment. CDR3 nucleotides: TGTGCCAGCAGTCCCCTAGCGTCCCAAGAGACCCAGTACTTC. Amino acids: CASSPLASQETQYF. Based on the CDR3 plus reference TRBV25-1 and TRBJ2-5, the full variable domain is EADIYQTPRYLVIGTGKKITLECSQTMGHDKMYWYQQDPGMELHLIHYSYGVNSTEKGDLSSESTVSRIRTEHFPLTLESARPSHTSQYLCASSPLASQETQYFGPGTRLLVL.